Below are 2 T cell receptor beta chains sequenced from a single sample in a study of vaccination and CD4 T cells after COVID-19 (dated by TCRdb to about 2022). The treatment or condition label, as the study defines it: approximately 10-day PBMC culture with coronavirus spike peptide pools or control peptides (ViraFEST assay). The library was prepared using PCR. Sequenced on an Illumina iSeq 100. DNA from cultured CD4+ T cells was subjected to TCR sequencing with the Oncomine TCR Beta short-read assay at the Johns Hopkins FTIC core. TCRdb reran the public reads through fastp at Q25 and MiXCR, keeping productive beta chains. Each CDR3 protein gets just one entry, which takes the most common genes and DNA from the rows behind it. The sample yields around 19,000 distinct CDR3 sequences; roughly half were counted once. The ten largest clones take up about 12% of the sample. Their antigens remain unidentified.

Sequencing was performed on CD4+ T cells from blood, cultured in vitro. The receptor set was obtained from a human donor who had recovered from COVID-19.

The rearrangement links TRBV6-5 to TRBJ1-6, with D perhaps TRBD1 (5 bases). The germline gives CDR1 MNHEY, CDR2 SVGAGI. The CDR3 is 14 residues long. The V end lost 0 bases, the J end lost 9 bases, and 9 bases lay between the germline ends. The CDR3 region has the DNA TGTGCCAGCAGTTACTCGGGGGTCGGTTCACCCCTCCACTTT. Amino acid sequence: CASSYSGVGSPLHF.

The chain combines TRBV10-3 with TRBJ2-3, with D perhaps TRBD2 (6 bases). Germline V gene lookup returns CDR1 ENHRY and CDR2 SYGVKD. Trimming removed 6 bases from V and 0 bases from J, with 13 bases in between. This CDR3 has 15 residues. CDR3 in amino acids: CAISLGTPSTDTQYF. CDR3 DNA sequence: TGTGCCATCAGCCTAGGGACTCCCAGCACAGATACGCAGTATTTT.